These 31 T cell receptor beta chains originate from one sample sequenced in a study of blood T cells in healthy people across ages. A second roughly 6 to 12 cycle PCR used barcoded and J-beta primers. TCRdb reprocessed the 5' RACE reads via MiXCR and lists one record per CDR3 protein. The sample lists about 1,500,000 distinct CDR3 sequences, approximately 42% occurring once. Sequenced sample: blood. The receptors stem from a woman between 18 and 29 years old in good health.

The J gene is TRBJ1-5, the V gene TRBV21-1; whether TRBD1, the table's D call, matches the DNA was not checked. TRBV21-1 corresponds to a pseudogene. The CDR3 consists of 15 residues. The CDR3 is CASSKDDRYNQPQHF. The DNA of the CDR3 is TGTGCCAGCAGCAAAGATGACAGATACAATCAGCCCCAGCATTTT.

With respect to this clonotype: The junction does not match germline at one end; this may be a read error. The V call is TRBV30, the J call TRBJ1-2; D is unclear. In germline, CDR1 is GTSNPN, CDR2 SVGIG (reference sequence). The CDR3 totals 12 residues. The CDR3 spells CAWSGTNYGYTF. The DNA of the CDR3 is TGTGCCTGGAGCGGAACTAATTATGGCTACACCTTC.

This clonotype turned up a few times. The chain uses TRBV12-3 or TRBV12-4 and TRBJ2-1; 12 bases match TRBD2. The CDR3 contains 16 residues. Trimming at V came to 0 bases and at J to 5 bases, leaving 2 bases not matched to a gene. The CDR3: CASSLASSGRDNEQFF. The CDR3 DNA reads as TGTGCCAGCAGTTTAGCCTCTAGCGGGAGGGACAATGAGCAGTTCTTC.

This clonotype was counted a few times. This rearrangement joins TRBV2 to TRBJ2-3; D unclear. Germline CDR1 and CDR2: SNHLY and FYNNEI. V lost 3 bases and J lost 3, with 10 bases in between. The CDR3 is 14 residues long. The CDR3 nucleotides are TGTGCCAGCAGTGACGGTACTTCGACAGATACGCAGTATTTT. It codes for CASSDGTSTDTQYF.

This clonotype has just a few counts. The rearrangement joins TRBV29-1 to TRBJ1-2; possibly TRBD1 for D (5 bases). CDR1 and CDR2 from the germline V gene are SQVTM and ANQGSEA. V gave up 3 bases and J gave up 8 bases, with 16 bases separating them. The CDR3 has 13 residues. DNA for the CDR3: TGCAGCGTTGAGTTGGGAGGGGCGCAGGGCTACACCTTC. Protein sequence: CSVELGGAQGYTF.

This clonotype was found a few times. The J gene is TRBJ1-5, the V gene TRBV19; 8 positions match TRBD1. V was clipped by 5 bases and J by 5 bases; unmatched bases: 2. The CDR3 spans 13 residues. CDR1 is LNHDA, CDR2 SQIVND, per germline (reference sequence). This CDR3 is CASSWGQDQPQHF. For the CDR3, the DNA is TGTGCCAGTAGTTGGGGACAGGATCAGCCCCAGCATTTT.

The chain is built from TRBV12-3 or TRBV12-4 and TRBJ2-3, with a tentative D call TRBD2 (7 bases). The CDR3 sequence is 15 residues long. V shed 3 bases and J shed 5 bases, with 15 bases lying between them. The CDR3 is CASSFGGGPGDTQYF. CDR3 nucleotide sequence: TGTGCCAGCAGTTTTGGGGGGGGGCCGGGAGATACGCAGTATTTT.

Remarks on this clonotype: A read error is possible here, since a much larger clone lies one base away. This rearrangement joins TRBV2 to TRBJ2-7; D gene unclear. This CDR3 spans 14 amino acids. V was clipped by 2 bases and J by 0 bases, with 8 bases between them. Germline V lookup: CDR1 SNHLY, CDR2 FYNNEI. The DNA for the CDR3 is TGTGCCAGCAGTGAACGTTGTATCTCCTACGAGCAGTACTTC. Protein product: CASSERCISYEQYF.

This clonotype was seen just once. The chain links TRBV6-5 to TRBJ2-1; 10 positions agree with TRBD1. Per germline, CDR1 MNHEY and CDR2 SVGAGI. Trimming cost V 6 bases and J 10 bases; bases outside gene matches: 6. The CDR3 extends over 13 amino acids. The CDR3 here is CASSYDRGLEQFF. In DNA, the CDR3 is TGTGCCAGCAGCTACGACAGGGGGCTGGAGCAGTTCTTC.

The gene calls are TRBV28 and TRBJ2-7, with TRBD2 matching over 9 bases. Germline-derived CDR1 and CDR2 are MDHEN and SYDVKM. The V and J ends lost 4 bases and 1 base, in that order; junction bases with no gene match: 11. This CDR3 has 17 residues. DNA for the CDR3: TGTGCCAGCAGTTCCCACACACCGACTAGCGGATCCTACGAGCAGTACTTC. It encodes CASSSHTPTSGSYEQYF. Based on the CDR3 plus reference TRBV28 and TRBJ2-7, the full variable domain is DVKVTQSSRYLVKRTGEKVFLECVQDMDHENMFWYRQDPGLGLRLIYFSYDVKMKEKGDIPEGYSVSREKKERFSLILESASTNQTSMYLCASSSHTPTSGSYEQYFGPGTRLTVT.

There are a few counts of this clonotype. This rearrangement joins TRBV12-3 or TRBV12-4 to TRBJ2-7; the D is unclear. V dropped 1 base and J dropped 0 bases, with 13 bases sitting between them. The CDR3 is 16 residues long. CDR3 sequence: CASSLGTPFSSYEQYF. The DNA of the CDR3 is TGTGCCAGCAGTTTAGGGACCCCTTTCAGCTCCTACGAGCAGTACTTC.

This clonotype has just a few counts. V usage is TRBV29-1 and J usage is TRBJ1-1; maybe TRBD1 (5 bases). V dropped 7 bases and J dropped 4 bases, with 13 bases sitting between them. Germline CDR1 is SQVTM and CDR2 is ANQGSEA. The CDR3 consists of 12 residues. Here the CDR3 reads CSAGDGSTEAFF. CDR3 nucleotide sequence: TGCAGCGCGGGGGACGGGAGCACTGAAGCTTTCTTT.

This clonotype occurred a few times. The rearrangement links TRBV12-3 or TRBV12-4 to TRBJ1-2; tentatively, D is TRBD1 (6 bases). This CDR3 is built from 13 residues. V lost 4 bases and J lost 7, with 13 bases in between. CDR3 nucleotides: TGTGCCAGCAGTTACGGGGGCGCGGCTGGCTACACCTTC. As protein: CASSYGGAAGYTF.

The CDR3 here is CASRQGGGYEQYF. The CDR3 DNA is TGTGCCAGCAGACAGGGGGGCGGCTACGAGCAGTACTTC. This sequence joins TRBV12-3 or TRBV12-4 and TRBJ2-7; TRBD1 agrees at 8 bases. J lost 3 bases, V lost 6 bases, and 4 bases had no gene match. The CDR3 sequence is 13 residues long.

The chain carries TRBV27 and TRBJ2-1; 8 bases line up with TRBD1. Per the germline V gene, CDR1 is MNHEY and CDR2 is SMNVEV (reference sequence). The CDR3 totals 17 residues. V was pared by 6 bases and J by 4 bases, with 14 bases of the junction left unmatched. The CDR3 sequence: CASRPNSGTGLYNEQFF. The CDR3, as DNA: TGTGCCAGCAGGCCGAACTCCGGGACAGGTTTATACAATGAGCAGTTCTTC.

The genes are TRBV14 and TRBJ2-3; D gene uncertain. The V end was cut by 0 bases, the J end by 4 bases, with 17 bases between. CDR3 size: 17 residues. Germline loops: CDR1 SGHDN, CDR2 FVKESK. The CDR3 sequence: CASSQEEVGSMADTQYF. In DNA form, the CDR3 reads TGTGCCAGCAGCCAAGAGGAAGTAGGGTCAATGGCAGATACGCAGTATTTT.

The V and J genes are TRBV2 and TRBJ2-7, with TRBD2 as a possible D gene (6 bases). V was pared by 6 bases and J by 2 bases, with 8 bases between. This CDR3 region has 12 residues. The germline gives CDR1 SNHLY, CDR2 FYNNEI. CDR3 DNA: TGTGCCAGCAGCGGGGAGGCCTACGAGCAGTACTTC. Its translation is CASSGEAYEQYF.

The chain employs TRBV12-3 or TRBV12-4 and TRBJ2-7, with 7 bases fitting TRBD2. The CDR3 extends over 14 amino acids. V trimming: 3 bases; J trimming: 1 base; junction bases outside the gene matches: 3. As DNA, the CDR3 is TGTGCCAGCAGTTTTGCTAGCGGTTCCTACGAGCAGTACTTC. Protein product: CASSFASGSYEQYF.

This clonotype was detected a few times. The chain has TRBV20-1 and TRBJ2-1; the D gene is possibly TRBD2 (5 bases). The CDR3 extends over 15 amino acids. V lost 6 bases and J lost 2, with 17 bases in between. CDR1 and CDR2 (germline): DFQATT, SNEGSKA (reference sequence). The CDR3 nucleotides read TGCAGTGCCAGAAGGTGGGAGAGTACCTACAATGAGCAGTTCTTC. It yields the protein CSARRWESTYNEQFF.

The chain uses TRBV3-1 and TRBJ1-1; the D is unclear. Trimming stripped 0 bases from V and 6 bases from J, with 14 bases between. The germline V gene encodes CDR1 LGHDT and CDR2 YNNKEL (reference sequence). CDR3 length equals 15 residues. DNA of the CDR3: TGTGCCAGCAGCCAAGATGCGACACGGCTGTCTGAAGCTTTCTTT. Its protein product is CASSQDATRLSEAFF.

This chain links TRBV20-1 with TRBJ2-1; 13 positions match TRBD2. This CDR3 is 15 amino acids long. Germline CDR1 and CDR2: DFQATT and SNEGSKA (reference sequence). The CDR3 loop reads CSRWGLAGTINEQFF. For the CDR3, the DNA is TGCAGCCGATGGGGACTAGCGGGAACAATCAATGAGCAGTTCTTC.

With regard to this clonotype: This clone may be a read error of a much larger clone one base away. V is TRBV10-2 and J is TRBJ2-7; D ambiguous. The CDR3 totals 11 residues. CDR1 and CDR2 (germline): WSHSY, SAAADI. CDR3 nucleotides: TGCGCCAGCGGTGAGTGGTACGAGCAGTACTTC. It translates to CASGEWYEQYF.

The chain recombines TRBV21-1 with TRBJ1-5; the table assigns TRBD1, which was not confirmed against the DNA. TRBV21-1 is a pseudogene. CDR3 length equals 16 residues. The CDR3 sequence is CASSKDLGGGNQPQHF. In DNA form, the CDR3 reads TGTGCCAGCAGCAAAGATCTGGGGGGGGGAAATCAGCCCCAGCATTTT.

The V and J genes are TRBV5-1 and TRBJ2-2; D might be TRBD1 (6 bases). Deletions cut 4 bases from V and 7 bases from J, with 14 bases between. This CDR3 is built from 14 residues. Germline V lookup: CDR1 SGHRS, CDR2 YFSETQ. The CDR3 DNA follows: TGCGCCAGCAGCCTACAAAGCAGGGGCGGGGAGCTGTTTTTT. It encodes CASSLQSRGGELFF.

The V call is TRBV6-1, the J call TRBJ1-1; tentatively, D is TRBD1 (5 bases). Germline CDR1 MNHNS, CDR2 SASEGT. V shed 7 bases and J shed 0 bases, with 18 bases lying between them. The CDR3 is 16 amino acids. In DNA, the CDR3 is TGTGCCAGCACGGGGCTGAGTGTATTAATGAACACTGAAGCTTTCTTT. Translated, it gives CASTGLSVLMNTEAFF.

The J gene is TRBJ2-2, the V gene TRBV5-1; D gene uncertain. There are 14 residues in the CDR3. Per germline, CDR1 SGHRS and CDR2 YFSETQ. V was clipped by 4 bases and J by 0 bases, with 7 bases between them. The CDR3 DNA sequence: TGCGCCAGCAGCCAGTACACGAACACCGGGGAGCTGTTTTTT. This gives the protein CASSQYTNTGELFF.

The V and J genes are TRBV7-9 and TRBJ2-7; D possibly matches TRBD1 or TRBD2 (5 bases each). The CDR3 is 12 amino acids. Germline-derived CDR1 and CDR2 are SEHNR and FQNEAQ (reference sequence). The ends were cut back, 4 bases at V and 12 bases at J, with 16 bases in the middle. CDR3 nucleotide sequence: TGTGCCAGCAGCTCATCCCCGGGACCTCTGTACTTC. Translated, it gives CASSSSPGPLYF.

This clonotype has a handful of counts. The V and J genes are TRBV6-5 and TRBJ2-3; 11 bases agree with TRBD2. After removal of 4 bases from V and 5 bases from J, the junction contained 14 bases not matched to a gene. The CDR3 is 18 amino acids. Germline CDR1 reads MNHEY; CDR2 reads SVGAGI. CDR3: CASSSQLLAGGPEDTQYF. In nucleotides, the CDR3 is TGTGCCAGCAGTTCTCAACTATTAGCGGGAGGGCCTGAAGATACGCAGTATTTT.

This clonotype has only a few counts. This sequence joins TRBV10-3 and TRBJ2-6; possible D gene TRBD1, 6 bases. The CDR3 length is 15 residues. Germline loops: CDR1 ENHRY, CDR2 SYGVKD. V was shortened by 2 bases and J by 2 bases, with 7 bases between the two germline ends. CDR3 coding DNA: TGTGCCATCAGTGAGCAGGGGCCTGGGGCCAACGTCCTGACTTTC. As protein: CAISEQGPGANVLTF.

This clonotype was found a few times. The CDR3: CASSQDLHSSETQYF. As DNA, the CDR3 is TGCGCCAGCAGCCAAGATCTCCACAGTTCGGAGACCCAGTACTTC. The chain recombines TRBV4-1 with TRBJ2-5; D call uncertain. The length of the CDR3 is 15 residues. Trimming shortened V by 0 bases and J by 5 bases, and 13 bases separated the two germline ends. The germline V gene has CDR1 MGHRA and CDR2 YSYEKL.

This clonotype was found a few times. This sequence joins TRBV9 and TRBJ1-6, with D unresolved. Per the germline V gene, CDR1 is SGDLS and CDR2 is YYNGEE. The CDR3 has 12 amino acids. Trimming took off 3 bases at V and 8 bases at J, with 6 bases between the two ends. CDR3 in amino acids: CASSEFDSPLHF. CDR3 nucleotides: TGTGCCAGCAGCGAGTTCGATTCACCCCTCCACTTT.